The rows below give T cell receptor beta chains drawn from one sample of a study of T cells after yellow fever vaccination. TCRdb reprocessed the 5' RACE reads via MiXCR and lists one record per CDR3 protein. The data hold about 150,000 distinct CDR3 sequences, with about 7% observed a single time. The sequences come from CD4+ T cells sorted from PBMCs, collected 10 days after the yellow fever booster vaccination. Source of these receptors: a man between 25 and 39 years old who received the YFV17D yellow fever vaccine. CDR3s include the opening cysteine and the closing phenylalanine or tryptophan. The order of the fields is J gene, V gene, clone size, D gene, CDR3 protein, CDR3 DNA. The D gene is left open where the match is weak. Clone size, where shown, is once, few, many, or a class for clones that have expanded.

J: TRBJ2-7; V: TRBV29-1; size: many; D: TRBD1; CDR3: CSALRDRSSYEQYF; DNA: TGCAGCGCACTCCGGGACAGGAGCTCCTACGAGCAGTACTTC
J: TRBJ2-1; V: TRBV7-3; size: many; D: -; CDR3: CASSLLGAGEEQFF; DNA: TGTGCCAGCAGCTTACTGGGGGCGGGGGAGGAGCAGTTCTTC
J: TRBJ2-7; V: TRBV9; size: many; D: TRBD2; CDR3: CASSGGRAPSEQYF; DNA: TGTGCCAGCAGCGGCGGGAGGGCCCCTAGCGAGCAGTACTTC
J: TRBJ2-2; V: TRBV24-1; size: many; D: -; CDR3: CATRDYGNTGELFF; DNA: TGTGCCACCAGGGACTACGGGAACACCGGGGAGCTGTTTTTT
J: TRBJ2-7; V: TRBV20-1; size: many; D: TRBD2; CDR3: CSAVPSGRVYEQYF; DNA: TGCAGTGCTGTGCCTAGCGGGAGAGTCTACGAGCAGTACTTC
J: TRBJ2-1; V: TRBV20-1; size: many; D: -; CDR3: CSARDRDFYNEQFF; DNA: TGCAGTGCTAGAGATCGGGACTTTTACAATGAGCAGTTCTTC
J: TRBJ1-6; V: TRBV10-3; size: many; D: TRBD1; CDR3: CATGQEYNSPLHF; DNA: TGTGCCACCGGACAGGAGTATAATTCACCCCTCCACTTT
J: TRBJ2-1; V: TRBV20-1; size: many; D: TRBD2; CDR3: CSAQEFGRKYNEQFF; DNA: TGCAGTGCTCAGGAATTCGGGAGGAAGTACAATGAGCAGTTCTTC
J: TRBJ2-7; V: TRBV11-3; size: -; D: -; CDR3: CASSSPGSRISYEQYF; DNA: TGTGCCAGCAGCTCCCCGGGCAGCCGGATCTCCTACGAGCAGTACTTC
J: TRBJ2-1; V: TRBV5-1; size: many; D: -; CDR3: CASSSPPERSQYNEQFF; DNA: TGCGCCAGCAGCTCACCTCCAGAGCGTTCCCAGTACAATGAGCAGTTCTTC
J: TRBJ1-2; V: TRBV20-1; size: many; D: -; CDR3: CSADIGSYGYTF; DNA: TGCAGTGCAGACATTGGATCTTATGGCTACACCTTC
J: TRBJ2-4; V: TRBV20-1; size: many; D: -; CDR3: CSAQVAKNIQYF; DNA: TGCAGTGCACAGGTTGCCAAAAACATTCAGTACTTC
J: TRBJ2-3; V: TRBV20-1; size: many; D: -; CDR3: CSARGSDTQYF; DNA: TGCAGTGCTAGAGGTTCAGATACGCAGTATTTT
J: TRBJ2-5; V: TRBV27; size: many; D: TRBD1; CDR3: CASSLYGRGHGETQYF; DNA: TGTGCCAGCAGTTTATATGGCAGGGGGCATGGAGAGACCCAGTACTTC
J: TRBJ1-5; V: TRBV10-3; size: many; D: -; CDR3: CAISEFGAGQPQHF; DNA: TGTGCCATCAGTGAGTTCGGGGCGGGTCAGCCCCAGCATTTT
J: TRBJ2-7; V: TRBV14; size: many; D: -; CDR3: CASSPRGYEQYF; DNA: TGTGCCAGCAGCCCGAGGGGCTACGAGCAGTACTTC
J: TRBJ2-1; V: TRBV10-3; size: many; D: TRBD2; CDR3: CAITETSGHEQFF; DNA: TGTGCCATCACGGAGACTAGCGGGCATGAGCAGTTCTTC
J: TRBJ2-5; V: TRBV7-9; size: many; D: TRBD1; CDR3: CASSAGTGIETQYF; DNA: TGTGCCAGCAGCGCCGGGACAGGGATAGAGACCCAGTACTTC
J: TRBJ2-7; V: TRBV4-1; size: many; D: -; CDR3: CASSQLGKHHEQYF; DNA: TGCGCCAGCAGCCAGTTAGGGAAACATCACGAGCAGTACTTC
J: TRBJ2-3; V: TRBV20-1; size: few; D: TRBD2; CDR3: CSHIPSGSPDTQYF; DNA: TGCAGCCACATACCCAGCGGGAGCCCAGATACGCAGTATTTT
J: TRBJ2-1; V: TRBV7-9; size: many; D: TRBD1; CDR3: CASSNQPGQGRFEQFF; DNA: TGTGCCAGCAGCAACCAACCGGGACAGGGAAGATTCGAGCAGTTCTTC
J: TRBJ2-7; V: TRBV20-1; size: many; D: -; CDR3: CSARQPGVGQYF; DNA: TGCAGTGCTAGGCAACCAGGGGTCGGGCAGTACTTC
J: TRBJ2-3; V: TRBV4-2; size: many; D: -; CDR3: CASSQDLRVKTDTQYF; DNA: TGTGCCAGCAGCCAAGACTTACGGGTTAAGACGGATACGCAGTATTTT
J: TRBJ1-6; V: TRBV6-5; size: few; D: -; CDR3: CASSYIAGRNNSPLHF; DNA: TGTGCCAGCAGTTACATAGCAGGTCGCAATAATTCACCCCTCCACTTT
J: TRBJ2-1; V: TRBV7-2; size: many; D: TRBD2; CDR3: CASSSVAGLSYNEQFF; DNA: TGTGCCAGCAGCTCAGTAGCGGGGTTATCCTACAATGAGCAGTTCTTC
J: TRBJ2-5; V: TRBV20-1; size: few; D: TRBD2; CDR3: CSARDIGLAGKETQYF; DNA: TGCAGTGCTAGAGATATCGGTCTAGCGGGAAAAGAGACCCAGTACTTC
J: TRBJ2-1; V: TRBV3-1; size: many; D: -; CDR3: CASSQDLTPLEQFF; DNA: TGTGCCAGCAGCCAAGATTTGACTCCCCTTGAGCAGTTCTTC
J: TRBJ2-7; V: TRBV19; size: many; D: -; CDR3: CASSKGSSYEQYF; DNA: TGTGCCAGTAGTAAAGGGTCGAGCTACGAGCAGTACTTC
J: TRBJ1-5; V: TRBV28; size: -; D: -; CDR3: CASSYRARQPQHF; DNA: TGTGCCAGCAGTTACAGGGCTCGGCAGCCCCAGCATTTT
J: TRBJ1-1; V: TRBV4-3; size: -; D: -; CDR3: CASSQAFGRAFF; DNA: TGCGCCAGCAGCCAAGCATTTGGACGAGCTTTCTTT
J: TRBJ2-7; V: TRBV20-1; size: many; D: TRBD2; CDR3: CSAGGEAYEQYF; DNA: TGCAGTGCGGGGGGGGAGGCCTACGAGCAGTACTTC
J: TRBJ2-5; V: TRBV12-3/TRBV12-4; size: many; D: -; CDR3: CASSLRDFAGTQYF; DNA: TGTGCCAGCAGTCTACGGGACTTTGCGGGTACCCAGTACTTC
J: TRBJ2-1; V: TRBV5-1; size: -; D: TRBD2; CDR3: CASSLNAGANEQFF; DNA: TGCGCCAGCAGCTTGAACGCGGGAGCCAATGAGCAGTTCTTC
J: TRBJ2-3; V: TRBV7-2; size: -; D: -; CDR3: CASSSVGTGFTDTQYF; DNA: TGTGCCAGCAGCTCAGTGGGGACGGGCTTCACAGATACGCAGTATTTT
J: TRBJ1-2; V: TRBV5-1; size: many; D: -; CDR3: CASKSYRNISYTF; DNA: TGCGCCAGCAAAAGTTACAGAAACATTAGCTACACCTTC
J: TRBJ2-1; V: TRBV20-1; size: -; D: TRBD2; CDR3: CCAREGSGTSGYNEQFF; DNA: TGCTGTGCTAGAGAGGGTTCCGGGACTAGCGGTTACAATGAGCAGTTCTTC
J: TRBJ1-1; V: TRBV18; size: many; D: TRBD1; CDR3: CASSPGQRTTEAFF; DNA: TGTGCCAGCTCACCGGGACAGAGAACTACTGAAGCTTTCTTT
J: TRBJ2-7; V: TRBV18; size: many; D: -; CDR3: CASSPPGPSEQYF; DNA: TGTGCCAGCTCACCTCCCGGGCCGTCCGAGCAGTACTTC
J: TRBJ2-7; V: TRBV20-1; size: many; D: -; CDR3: CSALRYEQYF; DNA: TGCAGTGCTCTCCGGTACGAGCAGTACTTC
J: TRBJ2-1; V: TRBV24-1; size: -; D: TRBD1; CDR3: CATSGITGTGEQFF; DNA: TGTGCCACCAGTGGGATAACCGGGACAGGCGAGCAGTTCTTC
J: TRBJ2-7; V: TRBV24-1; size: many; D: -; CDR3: CATSDSLQGPTGEQYF; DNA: TGTGCCACCAGTGACTCCCTTCAAGGGCCAACGGGCGAGCAGTACTTC
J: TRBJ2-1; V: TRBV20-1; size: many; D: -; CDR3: CSARGREGASLGSYNEQFF; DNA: TGCAGTGCTAGAGGGCGTGAAGGGGCGAGCTTGGGCTCCTACAATGAGCAGTTCTTC
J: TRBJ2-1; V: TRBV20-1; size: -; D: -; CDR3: CSAGTLSRPYNEQFF; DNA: TGCAGTGCGGGTACTCTTTCCCGACCCTACAATGAGCAGTTCTTC
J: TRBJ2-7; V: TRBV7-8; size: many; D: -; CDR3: CASSQVDSSYEQYF; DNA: TGTGCCAGCAGCCAAGTAGATAGCTCCTACGAGCAGTACTTC
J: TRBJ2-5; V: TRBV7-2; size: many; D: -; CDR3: CASSSHGGFHLETQYF; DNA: TGTGCCAGCAGCTCCCACGGGGGATTTCACCTAGAGACCCAGTACTTC
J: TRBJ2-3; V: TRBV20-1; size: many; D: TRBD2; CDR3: CSARHSGFTTDTQYF; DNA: TGCAGTGCTAGGCATAGCGGGTTTACCACAGATACGCAGTATTTT
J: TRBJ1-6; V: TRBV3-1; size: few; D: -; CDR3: CASSGGLVNSPLHF; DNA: TGTGCCAGCAGCGGCGGGCTGGTGAATTCACCCCTCCACTTT
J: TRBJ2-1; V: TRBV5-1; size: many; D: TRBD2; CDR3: CASSLEGLAANEQFF; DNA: TGCGCCAGCAGCTTGGAAGGACTAGCGGCCAATGAGCAGTTCTTC